The rows below give T cell receptor beta chains drawn from one sample of a study of blood T cell repertoires in COVID-19. Here immunoSEQ multiplex PCR was the method, and the copy in TCRdb shows in-frame clones only, minus some. Here the sample spans some 54,000 clones, 80% to 85% being singletons. Source material: peripheral blood. These receptor sequences come from a woman in her sixties or seventies with acute or convalescent COVID-19. CDR3s include the opening cysteine and the closing phenylalanine or tryptophan. Fields, in order: D gene, clone size, V gene, J gene, CDR3 DNA, CDR3 protein. The D gene is left open where the match is weak. The listing skips clone size in some rows; elsewhere it reads once, few, many or a size class.

d_gene: TRBD2
abundance: once
v_gene: TRBV4-2
j_gene: TRBJ2-1
CDR3nt: TGTGCCAGCAGCCAAACTAGCGGGCAAAACAATGAGCAGTTCTTC
CDR3aa: CASSQTSGQNNEQFF

d_gene: TRBD2
abundance: few
v_gene: TRBV3-1/TRBV3-2
j_gene: TRBJ2-3
CDR3nt: TGTGCCAGCAGCCATTGGACTAGCGGGGAGAGCACAGATACGCAGTATTTT
CDR3aa: CASSHWTSGESTDTQYF

d_gene: TRBD1
abundance: NA
v_gene: TRBV4-1
j_gene: TRBJ2-2
CDR3nt: TGCGCCAGCAGCCAGAGGACAGGGGGCAACACCGGGGAGCTGTTTTTT
CDR3aa: CASSQRTGGNTGELFF

d_gene: NA
abundance: NA
v_gene: TRBV6-5
j_gene: TRBJ1-5
CDR3nt: TGTGCCAGCAGGGGGCAAGGGGCACCTCATCAGCCCCAGCATTTT
CDR3aa: CASRGQGAPHQPQHF

d_gene: TRBD1
abundance: NA
v_gene: TRBV27
j_gene: TRBJ1-3
CDR3nt: TGTGCCAGCAGTCCGGGACAGGGGCAGGTTGGAAACACCATATATTTT
CDR3aa: CASSPGQGQVGNTIYF

d_gene: NA
abundance: NA
v_gene: TRBV2
j_gene: TRBJ2-3
CDR3nt: TGTGCCAGCAGTTTAAGCACAGATACGCAGTATTTT
CDR3aa: CASSLSTDTQYF

d_gene: NA
abundance: NA
v_gene: TRBV11-2
j_gene: TRBJ2-7
CDR3nt: TGTGCCAGCAGCGCCTTCCTAGCGACGCACGAGCAGTACTTC
CDR3aa: CASSAFLATHEQYF

d_gene: NA
abundance: NA
v_gene: TRBV6-5
j_gene: TRBJ2-1
CDR3nt: TGTGCCAGCAGCTTGGGTGGCGGATTTTTAAATGAGCAGTTCTTC
CDR3aa: CASSLGGGFLNEQFF

d_gene: NA
abundance: once
v_gene: TRBV10-3
j_gene: TRBJ1-1
CDR3nt: TGTGCCATCAGGGTACAGGCGAACACTGAAGCTTTCTTT
CDR3aa: CAIRVQANTEAFF

d_gene: TRBD1
abundance: NA
v_gene: TRBV6-5
j_gene: TRBJ2-1
CDR3nt: TGTGCCAGCAGTTTGGACAGGGGGTCTTACAATGAGCAGTTCTTC
CDR3aa: CASSLDRGSYNEQFF

d_gene: TRBD1
abundance: NA
v_gene: TRBV14
j_gene: TRBJ1-2
CDR3nt: TGTGCCAGCAGCCTTTATCCGGGACAGGGTCGCTATGGCTACACCTTC
CDR3aa: CASSLYPGQGRYGYTF

d_gene: NA
abundance: NA
v_gene: TRBV2
j_gene: TRBJ2-5
CDR3nt: TGTGCCAGCAGTGGGACTGGCGGCGAGACCCAGTACTTC
CDR3aa: CASSGTGGETQYF

d_gene: NA
abundance: NA
v_gene: TRBV1
j_gene: TRBJ2-3
CDR3nt: TGCACCAGCAACCGACTAGCAGCCGATTATTTT
CDR3aa: CTSNRLAADYF

d_gene: TRBD2
abundance: NA
v_gene: TRBV13
j_gene: TRBJ2-1
CDR3nt: TGTGCCAGCAGCTTAGGAAGCGGGGGGGCAACGGAGAATGAGCAGTTCTTC
CDR3aa: CASSLGSGGATENEQFF

d_gene: NA
abundance: NA
v_gene: TRBV7-9
j_gene: TRBJ1-2
CDR3nt: TGTGCCAGCAGTCCGGGAGGGAGTTTGGGCTACACCTTC
CDR3aa: CASSPGGSLGYTF

d_gene: TRBD1
abundance: NA
v_gene: TRBV6-5
j_gene: TRBJ1-1
CDR3nt: TGTGCCATCCGAAACAGGGGGCGAAACACTGAAGCTTTCTTT
CDR3aa: CAIRNRGRNTEAFF

d_gene: TRBD1
abundance: NA
v_gene: TRBV18
j_gene: TRBJ2-7
CDR3nt: TGTGCCAGCTCACCAGGGACAGGGAGCTCCTACGAGCAGTACTTC
CDR3aa: CASSPGTGSSYEQYF

d_gene: NA
abundance: NA
v_gene: TRBV14
j_gene: TRBJ1-1
CDR3nt: TGTGCCAGCAGCGCTTACAGGGCGGCATCTGAAGCTTTCTTT
CDR3aa: CASSAYRAASEAFF

d_gene: NA
abundance: NA
v_gene: TRBV7-9
j_gene: TRBJ1-2
CDR3nt: TGTGCCAGCAGCTTAGTTTCGGAGAATGGCTACACCTTC
CDR3aa: CASSLVSENGYTF

d_gene: NA
abundance: NA
v_gene: TRBV21-1
j_gene: TRBJ1-5
CDR3nt: TGTGCCAGCAGTACCGACACCGCAATTCCACAGAGGGTTTATCAGCCCCAGCATTTT
CDR3aa: CASSTDTAIPQRVYQPQHF

d_gene: TRBD2
abundance: NA
v_gene: TRBV24-1
j_gene: TRBJ2-3
CDR3nt: TGTGCCACCAGTGATAGGACTAGCCCAAACACAGATACGCAGTATTTT
CDR3aa: CATSDRTSPNTDTQYF

d_gene: TRBD1
abundance: NA
v_gene: TRBV23-1
j_gene: TRBJ2-7
CDR3nt: TGCGCCAGCAGTCATCCTAGGACAGGGCAGTACTTC
CDR3aa: CASSHPRTGQYF

d_gene: TRBD2
abundance: NA
v_gene: TRBV27
j_gene: TRBJ2-1
CDR3nt: TGTGCCAGCAGTTTATTGGGGACTAGCGAATCAGGGCAGTTCTTC
CDR3aa: CASSLLGTSESGQFF

d_gene: TRBD2
abundance: NA
v_gene: TRBV5-1
j_gene: TRBJ2-2
CDR3nt: TGCGCCAGCAGCTTGGGACTAGCGGGAGGGACGGCCGGGGAGCTGTTTTTT
CDR3aa: CASSLGLAGGTAGELFF

d_gene: NA
abundance: NA
v_gene: TRBV18
j_gene: TRBJ2-5
CDR3nt: TGTGCCAGCTCACCACAATCAGGAGAGACCCAGTACTTC
CDR3aa: CASSPQSGETQYF

d_gene: TRBD1
abundance: few
v_gene: TRBV24-1
j_gene: TRBJ1-1
CDR3nt: TGTGCCACCAGTGAGTCTGGACAGGGCGACACTGAAGCTTTCTTT
CDR3aa: CATSESGQGDTEAFF

d_gene: TRBD2
abundance: NA
v_gene: TRBV27
j_gene: TRBJ2-7
CDR3nt: TGTGCCAGCAGCCCCGGGACTAGTGGTACCTACGAGCAGTACTTC
CDR3aa: CASSPGTSGTYEQYF

d_gene: NA
abundance: NA
v_gene: TRBV6-5
j_gene: TRBJ2-5
CDR3nt: TGTGCCAGCAGTCCTGACAGGCGAGAGACCCAGTACTTC
CDR3aa: CASSPDRRETQYF

d_gene: TRBD1
abundance: NA
v_gene: TRBV18
j_gene: TRBJ2-7
CDR3nt: TGTGCCAGCTCAAGGGACAGAACCTACGAGCAGTACTTC
CDR3aa: CASSRDRTYEQYF

d_gene: NA
abundance: NA
v_gene: TRBV25-1
j_gene: TRBJ1-5
CDR3nt: TGTGCCAGCAGCTTACAGGGTGGCAATCAGCCCCAGCATTTT
CDR3aa: CASSLQGGNQPQHF

d_gene: NA
abundance: NA
v_gene: TRBV6-5
j_gene: TRBJ2-7
CDR3nt: TGTGCCAGCAGTTACCGTGGACAGACCTACGAGCAGTACTTC
CDR3aa: CASSYRGQTYEQYF

d_gene: TRBD1
abundance: NA
v_gene: TRBV2
j_gene: TRBJ1-2
CDR3nt: TGTGCCAGCACTATACAGGGGTTTGGCTACACCTTC
CDR3aa: CASTIQGFGYTF

d_gene: NA
abundance: NA
v_gene: TRBV11-2
j_gene: TRBJ2-7
CDR3nt: TGTGCCAGCAGCTTAGTCCGAGGAAACTACGAGCAGTACTTC
CDR3aa: CASSLVRGNYEQYF

d_gene: NA
abundance: NA
v_gene: TRBV28
j_gene: TRBJ2-1
CDR3nt: TGTGCCAGCAACCCGCGATGGGGACTCTCCTACAATGAGCAGTTCTTC
CDR3aa: CASNPRWGLSYNEQFF

d_gene: NA
abundance: NA
v_gene: TRBV10-1
j_gene: TRBJ2-5
CDR3nt: TGCGCCAGCAGTCCGACGGGGGAGACCCAGTACTTC
CDR3aa: CASSPTGETQYF

d_gene: TRBD1
abundance: few
v_gene: TRBV5-6
j_gene: TRBJ1-1
CDR3nt: TGTGCCAGCAGCTGGGGGACAGCGAACACTGAAGCTTTCTTT
CDR3aa: CASSWGTANTEAFF

d_gene: NA
abundance: NA
v_gene: TRBV7-9
j_gene: TRBJ1-2
CDR3nt: TGTGCCAGCAGCCGGGGGGACCCCTCAGGGAGAGGCTACACCTTC
CDR3aa: CASSRGDPSGRGYTF

d_gene: NA
abundance: NA
v_gene: TRBV5-1
j_gene: TRBJ1-4
CDR3nt: TGCGCCAGCAGCTTGGCCCCCAGGGCCCTAGGGGAAAAACTGTTTTTT
CDR3aa: CASSLAPRALGEKLFF

d_gene: TRBD2
abundance: NA
v_gene: TRBV4-2
j_gene: TRBJ2-3
CDR3nt: TGTGCCAGCAGCCAAGATGGTAGCGGGACAGATACGCAGTATTTT
CDR3aa: CASSQDGSGTDTQYF

d_gene: NA
abundance: NA
v_gene: TRBV18
j_gene: TRBJ1-6
CDR3nt: TGTGCCAGCTCACCTCCAGGACAGTCTGGAGGATCACCCCTCCACTTT
CDR3aa: CASSPPGQSGGSPLHF

d_gene: NA
abundance: few
v_gene: TRBV10-3
j_gene: TRBJ1-6
CDR3nt: TGTGCCATCAGTGCAGGGGACTCACCCCTCCACTTT
CDR3aa: CAISAGDSPLHF

d_gene: TRBD1
abundance: NA
v_gene: TRBV3-1/TRBV3-2
j_gene: TRBJ1-3
CDR3nt: TGTGCCAGCAGCCGTGGACAGGAACCCAGAAACACCATATATTTT
CDR3aa: CASSRGQEPRNTIYF